This passage covers 30 T cell receptor beta chains from one sample sequenced in a study of cytomegalovirus exposure and HLA in healthy donors. PCR involved 60 Vbeta and 13 Jbeta primers. The method was immunoSEQ multiplex PCR; TCRdb's version includes in-frame clones alone and lacks a portion of them. The data contain 150,000 to 170,000 clones, about 83% of them singletons. The sequencing input was PBMCs. The source is a middle-aged woman in good health and CMV-seronegative.

The chain carries TRBV30 and TRBJ2-5; 10 nucleotides line up with TRBD2. With 1 base clipped from V and 4 bases from J, the junction kept 6 bases outside the gene matches. This CDR3 has 15 residues. CDR1 GTSNPN and CDR2 SVGIG come from the germline V gene (reference sequence). This chain's CDR3 is CAWSGSGRAPETQYF. CDR3 nucleotides: TGTGCCTGGAGTGGAAGCGGGAGGGCCCCAGAGACCCAGTACTTC.

This chain uses TRBV4-2 with TRBJ1-2; TRBD1 matches 10 bases. V shed 3 bases, J shed 10 bases, and the junction held 5 bases outside the gene matches. This CDR3 has 13 amino acids. Germline-derived CDR1 and CDR2 are LGHNA and YNFKEQ. CDR3 bases: TGTGCCAGCAGCCAGCCGGACAGGGGGGACTACACCTTC. This translates into CASSQPDRGDYTF.

This clone appeared a few times. The V gene is TRBV9, the J gene TRBJ2-7; 11 nucleotides line up with TRBD1. In germline, CDR1 is SGDLS, CDR2 YYNGEE. The V and J ends lost 0 bases and 3 bases, in that order; junction bases with no gene match: 5. The CDR3 length is 16 residues. CDR3 loop: CASSVGQGQGGYEQYF. The CDR3 DNA sequence: TGTGCCAGCAGCGTAGGACAGGGACAGGGGGGCTACGAGCAGTACTTC.

The chain couples TRBV25-1 to TRBJ2-1; TRBD1 matches 12 bases. Trimming removed 5 bases from V and 7 bases from J; junction bases left unmatched: 9. Germline lookup yields CDR1 MGHDK and CDR2 SYGVNS. This CDR3 contains 16 residues. The CDR3 loop reads CASSPPGQGAGNEQFF. DNA for the CDR3: TGTGCCAGCAGTCCTCCGGGACAGGGGGCGGGGAATGAGCAGTTCTTC.

The rearrangement joins TRBV7-9 to TRBJ1-1; 7 bases agree with TRBD1. The CDR3 loop spans 13 amino acids. Germline-derived CDR1 and CDR2 are SEHNR and FQNEAQ (reference sequence). Trimming cost V 5 bases and J 4 bases; bases outside gene matches: 4. CDR3 region: CASSLQGGTEAFF. CDR3 nucleotides: TGTGCCAGCAGCCTTCAGGGGGGCACTGAAGCTTTCTTT.

The V and J genes are TRBV19 and TRBJ1-2, with 7 bases that match TRBD1. V lost 2 bases and J lost 6; bases outside the gene matches: 9. The CDR3 consists of 15 residues. The germline V gene has CDR1 LNHDA and CDR2 SQIVND (reference sequence). CDR3 in DNA: TGTGCCAGTAGTATAACCCGTGCCACAGGGGATGGCTACACCTTC. Its protein is CASSITRATGDGYTF.

The V and J genes are TRBV5-8 and TRBJ1-3; 7 positions agree with TRBD1. Germline CDR1 is SGHTS and CDR2 is YDEGEE. This CDR3 is 14 amino acids long. V lost 4 bases to trimming and J lost 4 bases; unmatched junction nucleotides: 5. CDR3: CASSHTGVGNTIYF. CDR3 nucleotides: TGTGCCAGCAGCCATACAGGGGTAGGAAACACCATATATTTT.

J is TRBJ2-5 and V is TRBV6-1; maybe TRBD1 (6 bases). V gave up 5 bases and J gave up 3 bases, with 10 bases separating them. CDR3 size: 13 residues. Germline V gene sequence: CDR1 MNHNS, CDR2 SASEGT. In DNA, the CDR3 is TGTGCCAGCAGTCGGGACAATGAAGAGACCCAGTACTTC. It codes for CASSRDNEETQYF.

V gene TRBV2 combines with J gene TRBJ1-2; weak D call: TRBD1 (6 bases). This CDR3 comprises 14 residues. Germline CDR1 SNHLY, CDR2 FYNNEI. The ends were cut back, 8 bases at V and 2 bases at J, with 15 bases in the middle. Here the CDR3 DNA reads TGTGCCAGCGGTAAAAGGGGGGGGAACTATGGCTACACCTTC. Protein: CASGKRGGNYGYTF.

The rearrangement links TRBV28 to TRBJ1-4, with TRBD1 identical over 7 bases. CDR3 length equals 16 residues. The V gene end was trimmed by 5 bases and the J gene end by 4 bases; junction bases not matched to a gene: 10. Germline CDR1 is MDHEN and CDR2 is SYDVKM. CDR3 coding DNA: TGTGCCAGCAGTCCTCTAAATAGGGACAGTAATGAAAAACTGTTTTTT. Protein product: CASSPLNRDSNEKLFF.

V is TRBV25-1 and J is TRBJ1-2; D might be TRBD1 (6 bases). Trimming cost V 2 bases and J 4 bases, with 11 bases left between them. The CDR3 runs 14 residues. Germline V CDR1 and CDR2: MGHDK, SYGVNS. CDR3 bases: TGTGCCAGCAGTGAAGGGGGGGCAGGCTATGGCTACACCTTC. This codes for CASSEGGAGYGYTF.

This chain joins TRBV11-2 and TRBJ2-4; 7 nucleotides match TRBD1. CDR1 and CDR2 (germline): SGHAT, FQNNGV. The CDR3 loop spans 14 amino acids. V lost 1 base to trimming and J lost 10 bases; unmatched junction nucleotides: 7. The CDR3 bases are TGTGCCAGCAGCTTAGTCGGACAGGTTAGGATTCAGTACTTC. Translating gives CASSLVGQVRIQYF.

V is TRBV27 and J is TRBJ1-1; D is undetermined. Looked up from germline, CDR1 is MNHEY and CDR2 is SMNVEV (reference sequence). This CDR3 is built from 13 residues. The V end lost 4 bases, the J end lost 6 bases, and 12 bases lay between the germline ends. The CDR3 loop is CASSWTRVAEAFF. The CDR3 nucleotides are TGTGCCAGCAGTTGGACGAGGGTGGCTGAAGCTTTCTTT.

J is TRBJ2-2 and V is TRBV21-1; TRBD2 reflects the table's D call only, with no check against the DNA. TRBV21-1 is an annotated pseudogene. There are 21 residues in the CDR3. CDR3 in amino acids: CASSRRTGFPCGRVNTGELFF. The CDR3 nucleotides read TGTGCCAGCAGCAGACGGACGGGTTTTCCTTGCGGGAGAGTGAACACCGGGGAGCTGTTTTTT.

The chain is built from TRBV30 and TRBJ2-7, with 10 positions matching TRBD2. This CDR3 region has 15 residues. After removal of 4 bases from V and 1 base from J, the junction contained 7 bases not matched to a gene. Germline CDR1 reads GTSNPN; CDR2 reads SVGIG (reference sequence). The CDR3 loop reads CAWTPASGGSYEQYF. Here the CDR3 DNA reads TGTGCCTGGACCCCGGCTAGCGGGGGTTCCTACGAGCAGTACTTC.

The chain links TRBV27 to TRBJ2-3; maybe TRBD1 (6 bases). The CDR3 totals 14 residues. Germline values: CDR1 MNHEY, CDR2 SMNVEV (reference sequence). Trimming pared 4 bases from V and 3 bases from J, leaving 11 bases between. CDR3 residues: CASSSGVLTDTQYF. The CDR3 bases are TGTGCCAGCAGTTCAGGGGTGTTGACAGATACGCAGTATTTT.

The V and J genes are TRBV27 and TRBJ1-1; tentatively, D is TRBD1 (6 bases). The CDR3 covers 14 residues. Germline V lookup: CDR1 MNHEY, CDR2 SMNVEV (reference sequence). Between the trimmed V and J ends, which lost 7 bases and 1 base, there was a span of 13 bases. In DNA form, the CDR3 reads TGTGCCAGCATACCCGGGACATCGAACACTGAAGCTTTCTTT. Protein sequence: CASIPGTSNTEAFF.

V usage is TRBV9 and J usage is TRBJ2-3; 9 bases fit TRBD1. The CDR3 has 15 residues. Germline values: CDR1 SGDLS, CDR2 YYNGEE. Trimming cost V 0 bases and J 3 bases; bases outside gene matches: 2. The CDR3 sequence: CASSVEDRGTDTQYF. As DNA, the CDR3 is TGTGCCAGCAGCGTAGAAGACAGGGGGACAGATACGCAGTATTTT.

The chain combines TRBV28 with TRBJ1-6; a possible D gene is TRBD1 (5 bases). Germline V lookup: CDR1 MDHEN, CDR2 SYDVKM. Trimming stripped 2 bases from V and 11 bases from J, with 10 bases between. The CDR3 has 13 amino acids. The CDR3 loop reads CASSLQGTPPLHF. CDR3 DNA sequence: TGTGCCAGCAGTTTACAGGGAACGCCACCCCTCCACTTT.

The chain couples TRBV5-4 to TRBJ2-3; TRBD2 matches 13 bases. The junction had 9 bases not matched to a gene; V was cut back by 3 bases and J by 2 bases. In germline, CDR1 is SGHNT, CDR2 YYREEE (reference sequence). The CDR3 runs to 18 residues. In DNA, the CDR3 is TGTGCCAGCAGCTCTAGACTAGCGGGAGGTTTATTCACAGATACGCAGTATTTT. Amino acid sequence: CASSSRLAGGLFTDTQYF. Full variable domain (missing parts from reference TRBV5-4 and TRBJ2-3): ETGVTQSPTHLIKTRGQQVTLRCSSQSGHNTVSWYQQALGQGPQFIFQYYREEENGRGNFPPRFSGLQFPNYSSELNVNALELDDSALYLCASSSRLAGGLFTDTQYFGPGTRLTVL.

The table lists this clone with a count of one. The V and J genes are TRBV10-3 and TRBJ1-2; 8 bases line up with TRBD1. V gave up 6 bases and J gave up 8 bases; unmatched junction bases: 8. CDR1 ENHRY and CDR2 SYGVKD come from the germline V gene. The length of the CDR3 is 13 residues. This CDR3 is CAISELQGEGYTF. The CDR3 nucleotides read TGTGCCATCAGCGAACTACAGGGGGAAGGCTACACCTTC.

The chain has TRBV6-5 and TRBJ2-2; D possibly corresponds to TRBD2 (5 bases). Germline values: CDR1 MNHEY, CDR2 SVGAGI. This CDR3 region has 14 residues. V was shortened by 6 bases and J by 6 bases, with 14 bases between the two germline ends. Here the CDR3 reads CASRLSRGSGELFF. The DNA for the CDR3 is TGTGCCAGCAGGTTGTCCCGGGGTTCCGGGGAGCTGTTTTTT.

This clone was detected once. CDR3: CASSYRGTDSPLHF. The CDR3 DNA sequence: TGTGCCAGCAGTTACAGGGGGACTGATTCACCCCTCCACTTT. V and J are TRBV27 and TRBJ1-6; 8 bases fit TRBD1. Looked up from germline, CDR1 is MNHEY and CDR2 is SMNVEV (reference sequence). Trimming at V came to 4 bases and at J to 8 bases, leaving 4 bases not matched to a gene. CDR3 length: 14 amino acids.

The V call is TRBV6-1, the J call TRBJ1-2; no clear D gene. Germline loops: CDR1 MNHNS, CDR2 SASEGT. V lost 1 base and J lost 4, with 13 bases in between. CDR3 size: 15 residues. In DNA form, the CDR3 reads TGTGCCAGCAGTGAAGAGGTGGGCGCGGGCTATGGCTACACCTTC. Translated, it gives CASSEEVGAGYGYTF.

The chain uses TRBV10-3 and TRBJ1-2; TRBD1 is a possible D gene (6 bases). The V end lost 3 bases, the J end lost 4 bases, and 9 bases lay between the germline ends. The V gene's germline CDR1 is ENHRY and CDR2 SYGVKD. The CDR3 contains 13 residues. The CDR3 DNA sequence: TGTGCCATCAGTGATAGGGGGATCTATGGCTACACCTTC. Its translation is CAISDRGIYGYTF.

The chain links TRBV5-1 to TRBJ1-2; possibly TRBD1 for D (6 bases). This CDR3 region has 18 residues. Germline V CDR1 and CDR2: SGHRS, YFSETQ. V gave up 1 base and J gave up 2 bases, with 21 bases separating them. The CDR3 DNA reads as TGCGCCAGCAGCTTGTATCGGGGGGCGCAAGGTGGGAACTATGGCTACACCTTC. Its translation: CASSLYRGAQGGNYGYTF.

The chain uses TRBV10-2 and TRBJ1-1; D gene ambiguous. The CDR3 has 13 amino acids. The V gene's germline CDR1 is WSHSY and CDR2 SAAADI. V lost 5 bases and J 4 bases, leaving 11 bases between the germline ends. CDR3 loop: CASSSTPITEAFF. CDR3 nucleotides: TGCGCCAGCAGTAGTACTCCGATCACTGAAGCTTTCTTT.

The V and J genes are TRBV27 and TRBJ1-1, with 7 positions matching TRBD1. The J segment lost 1 base and the V segment lost 8 bases, leaving 10 bases of the junction unmatched. This CDR3 region has 15 residues. CDR1 and CDR2 (germline): MNHEY, SMNVEV (reference sequence). The CDR3 reads CASSDRVRSNTEAFF. CDR3 DNA: TGTGCCAGCTCTGACAGGGTGCGATCGAACACTGAAGCTTTCTTT.

The genes are TRBV11-2 and TRBJ2-7; no firm D call. CDR3 length: 15 amino acids. Trimming left V 0 bases short and J 2 bases short, with 11 bases between. Per germline, CDR1 SGHAT and CDR2 FQNNGV. CDR3 sequence (DNA): TGTGCCAGCAGCTTAGACCTGGGCCAGACCTACGAGCAGTACTTC. Encoded protein: CASSLDLGQTYEQYF.

The DNA for the CDR3 is TGTGCCAGCAGGCGTCCCGGACTAGCGGGGCAGACAGATACGCAGTATTTT. Residues: CASRRPGLAGQTDTQYF. This chain links TRBV6-4 with TRBJ2-3; 12 nucleotides line up with TRBD2. The CDR3 runs 17 residues. Germline assignment: CDR1 MRHNA and CDR2 SNTAGT. With 6 bases clipped from V and 3 bases from J, the junction kept 10 bases outside the gene matches.